The T cell receptor beta chain under discussion was sequenced for a study of T-cell reconstitution after alpha-beta-depleted transplantation in children. This clonotype was detected a few times. Researchers prepared the TCRbeta library using unique molecular identifiers, the study reports. One entry per CDR3 protein, called by TCRdb with MiXCR from the PCR reads. The data contain hundreds of thousands of distinct CDR3 sequences, 10% of them seen just once; the ten biggest clones take up roughly 7%. V lost 5 bases to trimming and J lost 3 bases, with 14 bases between them. Germline V lookup: CDR1 LNHDA, CDR2 SQIVND (reference sequence). This CDR3 comprises 15 residues.

The sample here was PBMCs, taken before TCRalphabeta/CD19-depleted stem cell transplant. The V and J genes are TRBV19 and TRBJ1-5, with D perhaps matching TRBD1 (5 bases). The TCR originated in a boy younger than two with acute myeloid leukemia, due to receive a stem cell transplant. CDR3 loop: CASSGEGDPNQPQHF. In nucleotides, the CDR3 is TGTGCCAGTAGTGGAGAAGGGGATCCCAATCAGCCCCAGCATTTT.